This paragraph covers one TCR beta chain sequence. Profiling relied on immunoSEQ multiplex PCR, and the TCRdb table lists in-frame clones only, not all of them. The sample has about 370,000 clones, about 90% seen once. The record originates from a study of blood T cell repertoires in COVID-19. As for the study in general: The samples span acute and convalescent COVID-19 from the United States, Italy and Spain. The cDNA or gDNA used as material had been derived from T cells, B-cell-depleted T cells, or PBMCs.

The germline CDR1 and CDR2 sequences are SQVTM and ANQGSEA. After removal of 2 bases from V and 5 bases from J, the junction contained 5 bases not matched to a gene. The CDR3 contains 13 residues. Patients in Seattle were enrolled during active infection, then followed longitudinally. V and J are TRBV29-1 and TRBJ2-5, with 7 bases identical to TRBD1. This clonotype was obtained from a woman aged 25-40 years with COVID-19, enrolled during active disease. Source material: peripheral blood. The DNA of the CDR3 is TGCAGCGTTGAAAGGGGGCTTGGGGAGACCCAGTACTTC. Amino acids: CSVERGLGETQYF.